These 22 T cell receptor beta chains came from one sample sequenced in a study of spatial heterogeneity in lung cancer. Antigen specificity for these receptors is unknown. Time point denoted: sample taken at primary tumor resection. TCRdb used MiXCR to reprocess the 5' RACE reads, holding one entry per CDR3 protein. The table has around 4,100 distinct CDR3 sequences, over 8% seen once. Overall study results and limits: It was found that expanded intratumoral alpha and beta TCR counts tracked tumor mutation counts.

Source: lung tumor tissue, taken at surgery. The receptors derive from a male donor with early-stage non-small cell lung cancer.

This clonotype qualifies as medium-sized. A library prepared for alpha chains yielded this beta chain as an off-target read; its size is of little meaning. The CDR3 loop reads CASSRQVPGEKLFF. The CDR3 DNA follows: TGTGCCAGCAGTCGTCAGGTCCCGGGGGAAAAACTGTTTTTT. The gene calls are TRBV12-3 or TRBV12-4 and TRBJ1-4; D unclear. V lost 5 bases to trimming and J lost 8 bases, with 15 bases between them. CDR3 size: 14 residues.

Note on this clonotype: Because this beta chain is a stray read in a library intended to capture alpha chains, its abundance should not be given much weight. CDR3 amino acids: CASSLGSGAHNEQFF. In DNA, the CDR3 is TGTGCCAGCAGCTTAGGTAGCGGGGCCCACAATGAGCAGTTCTTC. The chain recombines TRBV11-2 with TRBJ2-1, with 8 bases fitting TRBD2. Per germline, CDR1 SGHAT and CDR2 FQNNGV. With 1 base clipped from V and 5 bases from J, the junction kept 4 bases outside the gene matches. The CDR3 contains 15 residues. The complete variable domain, with remaining parts taken from reference TRBV11-2 and TRBJ2-1, reads EAGVAQSPRYKIIEKRQSVAFWCNPISGHATLYWYQQILGQGPKLLIQFQNNGVVDDSQLPKDRFSAERLKGVDSTLKIQPAKLEDSAVYLCASSLGSGAHNEQFFGPGTRLTVL.

This clonotype is medium-sized in the sample. Within a library made for alpha chains, this beta chain is off target, and its count is uninformative. The V and J genes are TRBV9 and TRBJ2-1; D is unresolved. Germline V gene lookup returns CDR1 SGDLS and CDR2 YYNGEE. Trimming shortened V by 4 bases and J by 4 bases, and 21 bases separated the two germline ends. The CDR3 contains 17 residues. For the CDR3, the DNA is TGTGCCAGCAGCCCCCCTCCTAAAGCGTCCCTTTACAATGAGCAGTTCTTC. As protein: CASSPPPKASLYNEQFF.

This clonotype is judged medium-sized (0.01 to 0.1%). A library made for alpha chains picked up this beta chain off target, so its size means little. The J gene is TRBJ2-2, the V gene TRBV28; no definite D call. The CDR3 has 15 residues. Germline CDR1 MDHEN, CDR2 SYDVKM. V lost 7 bases, J lost 0 bases, and 12 bases lay in between. The CDR3 DNA is TGTGCCAGCAAGCCGGACGGCGCGAACACCGGGGAGCTGTTTTTT. Translating gives CASKPDGANTGELFF.

By proportion, this clonotype is medium-sized. This beta chain is an off-target read within a library intended for alpha chains, so its frequency means little. The chain has TRBV5-4 and TRBJ1-1; D not resolved. The germline V and J ends were trimmed by 3 bases and 7 bases, with 13 bases remaining between them. Germline V CDR1 and CDR2: SGHNT, YYREEE (reference sequence). The CDR3 sequence is 13 residues long. The CDR3 bases are TGTGCCAGCAGCTCGGGAGTTGAAAATGAAGCTTTCTTT. Protein: CASSSGVENEAFF.

This clonotype is medium-sized in the sample. This beta chain is a stray sequence in a library constructed for alpha chains; its clone size is not meaningful. The chain is built from TRBV7-2 and TRBJ1-6; 8 bases are shared with TRBD1. Germline trimming cut 1 base from V and 7 bases from J; bases unmatched to any gene: 3. The CDR3 is made up of 15 amino acids. In germline, CDR1 is SGHTA, CDR2 FQGNSA. The CDR3 loop is CASSLVSGGNSPLHF. Written as DNA, the CDR3 is TGTGCCAGCAGCTTAGTTTCAGGGGGCAATTCACCCCTCCACTTT.

A word on this clonotype: The final CDR3 position lacks the conserved phenylalanine or tryptophan, pointing to a likely read error. Found in a library prepared for alpha chains, this beta chain is an off-target read, and its abundance has little meaning. The CDR3 DNA is TGTGCCAGCAGAGAGCCAGGGGGCCCCTACGAGCAGTACTCC. The encoded protein is CASREPGGPYEQYS. The V and J genes are TRBV5-5 and TRBJ2-7, with 8 positions matching TRBD1. The CDR3 runs 14 residues. The J segment lost 2 bases and the V segment lost 5 bases, leaving 6 bases of the junction unmatched. From germline, CDR1 is SGHKS and CDR2 YYEKEE (reference sequence).

This clonotype was detected a few times. This beta chain came through as a stray read in a library set up for alpha chains, and its size says little. The chain uses TRBV28 and TRBJ1-2; TRBD1 is a possible D gene (5 bases). This CDR3 has 14 amino acids. CDR1 is MDHEN and CDR2 is SYDVKM in the germline V gene. The ends were cut back, 10 bases at V and 5 bases at J, with 20 bases in the middle. CDR3 coding DNA: TGTGCCACCCTCCAACTTCGGGGGGTGTATGGCTACACCTTC. Protein sequence: CATLQLRGVYGYTF.

A remark on this clonotype: Because this beta chain is a stray read in a library intended to capture alpha chains, its abundance should not be given much weight. This sequence joins TRBV6-5 and TRBJ2-3; 11 nucleotides align to TRBD2. The V and J ends lost 6 bases and 14 bases, in that order; junction bases with no gene match: 13. CDR3 length equals 14 residues. The germline gives CDR1 MNHEY, CDR2 SVGAGI. The CDR3 sequence: CASSHEPSGGLWYF. CDR3 bases: TGTGCCAGCAGCCATGAGCCTAGCGGGGGGCTTTGGTATTTT.

This clonotype is termed medium-sized. This beta chain turned up in a library designed for alpha chains; as an off-target read, its abundance says little. The rearrangement uses TRBV20-1 and TRBJ1-1, with D possibly matching TRBD1 (5 bases). Germline V gene data show CDR1 as DFQATT and CDR2 as SNEGSKA (reference sequence). The CDR3 is 12 residues long. V dropped 7 bases and J dropped 0 bases, with 9 bases sitting between them. The CDR3: CSVLTVNTEAFF. CDR3 nucleotide sequence: TGCAGTGTCTTGACAGTGAACACTGAAGCTTTCTTT.

There are many counts of this clonotype. This beta chain is an off-target read within a library intended for alpha chains, so its frequency means little. The chain employs TRBV24-1 and TRBJ2-7; D gene unclear. CDR3 size: 17 residues. Trimming removed 4 bases from V and 0 bases from J, with 18 bases in between. Per germline, CDR1 KGHDR and CDR2 SFDVKD. CDR3 nucleotides: TGTGCCACCAGTGACGAACCTCCACAATGGCACTCCTACGAGCAGTACTTC. This sequence encodes CATSDEPPQWHSYEQYF.

By its share, this clonotype is medium-sized. This beta chain slipped into a library made for alpha chains as a stray read, so its size is not meaningful. The chain recombines TRBV6-2 or TRBV6-3 with TRBJ1-1, with no clear D. CDR3 size: 11 residues. Looked up from germline, CDR1 is MNHEY and CDR2 is SVGEGT. V gave up 4 bases and J gave up 5 bases, with 5 bases separating them. CDR3 amino acids: CASSLGTEAFF. DNA for the CDR3: TGTGCCAGCAGTTTGGGGACTGAAGCTTTCTTT.

By share, this clonotype ranks as medium-sized. The library was prepared for alpha chains; this beta chain is a stray read, so its frequency means little. The chain couples TRBV6-2 or TRBV6-3 to TRBJ1-5, with D tentatively TRBD1 (5 bases). The CDR3 loop spans 13 amino acids. Looked up from germline, CDR1 is MNHEY and CDR2 is SVGEGT. V dropped 6 bases and J dropped 1 base, with 7 bases sitting between them. The CDR3 DNA is TGTGCCAGCAGGCGGGACAGCAATCAGCCCCAGCATTTT. Encoded protein: CASRRDSNQPQHF.

This clonotype is categorized as large. This beta chain was picked up by a library intended for alpha chains and is off target, so its count carries little meaning. The V and J genes are TRBV4-3 and TRBJ1-2; maybe TRBD1 (6 bases). The CDR3 runs 13 residues. Trimming removed 0 bases from V and 4 bases from J, with 6 bases in between. Germline CDR1 is LGHNA and CDR2 is YSLEER. The CDR3 sequence is CASSQDRGYGYTF. The CDR3 coding sequence is TGCGCCAGCAGCCAAGACAGGGGCTATGGCTACACCTTC.

By share of the sample, this clonotype is medium-sized. This beta chain is a stray read from a library made for alpha chains; its abundance is not meaningful. V gene TRBV10-3 combines with J gene TRBJ2-3, with TRBD1 as a possible D gene (6 bases). This CDR3 comprises 13 residues. The germline V and J ends were trimmed by 4 bases and 2 bases, with 7 bases remaining between them. Germline values: CDR1 ENHRY, CDR2 SYGVKD. The CDR3 here is CAISGTVTDTQYF. CDR3 in DNA: TGTGCCATCAGTGGGACAGTCACAGATACGCAGTATTTT.

This clonotype ranks as medium-sized. For a library built for alpha chains, this beta chain is a stray read; little rests on its size. The chain recombines TRBV6-5 with TRBJ2-7, with 15 positions matching TRBD2. Trimming cost V 5 bases and J 3 bases; bases outside gene matches: 8. The CDR3 sequence is 17 residues long. Germline CDR1 is MNHEY and CDR2 is SVGAGI. The CDR3 region has the DNA TGTGCCAGCAGTCGGACTAGCGGGGGGGCCGTTGGCTACGAGCAGTACTTC. Protein product: CASSRTSGGAVGYEQYF.

By share of the sample, this clonotype is medium-sized (0.01 to 0.1%). As an off-target read in a library built for alpha chains, this beta chain has a frequency of little significance. CDR3 in DNA: TGTGCCAGCAGCTTTGGCGGGAGAGGTGATACGCAGTATTTT. This sequence encodes CASSFGGRGDTQYF. The rearrangement links TRBV7-2 to TRBJ2-3; 7 bases match TRBD2. CDR1 is SGHTA, CDR2 FQGNSA, per germline. CDR3 length: 14 residues. V was pared by 3 bases and J by 6 bases, with 6 bases of the junction left unmatched.

By share of the sample, this clonotype is medium-sized. This beta chain appears as a stray read in a library generated for alpha chains; its size is not informative. J is TRBJ2-1 and V is TRBV18; D ambiguous. V was trimmed by 3 bases and J by 7 bases, leaving 19 bases between them. In germline, CDR1 is KGHSH, CDR2 LQKENI. The CDR3 has 16 residues. The DNA for the CDR3 is TGTGCCAGCTCACCCCTGAAAACAGCGTTGGGGAATGAGCAGTTCTTC. This gives the protein CASSPLKTALGNEQFF. Full variable domain (outside the CDR3, taken from reference TRBV18 and TRBJ2-1): NAGVMQNPRHLVRRRGQEARLRCSPMKGHSHVYWYRQLPEEGLKFMVYLQKENIIDESGMPKERFSAEFPKEGPSILRIQQVVRGDSAAYFCASSPLKTALGNEQFFGPGTRLTVL.

This clonotype rates as medium-sized. Because this beta chain is a stray read in a library intended to capture alpha chains, its abundance should not be given much weight. The rearrangement uses TRBV27 and TRBJ1-1; unclear D gene. Germline lookup yields CDR1 MNHEY and CDR2 SMNVEV (reference sequence). V lost 3 bases to trimming and J lost 1 base, with 9 bases between them. CDR3 length: 14 amino acids. In nucleotides, the CDR3 is TGTGCCAGCAGTTTTTTAAGTGGGAACACTGAAGCTTTCTTT. As protein: CASSFLSGNTEAFF.

By share, this clonotype counts as medium-sized. This beta chain is an unintended read in a library built for alpha chains; its size means little. The J gene is TRBJ1-6, the V gene TRBV20-1, with no clear D. This CDR3 comprises 13 residues. Looked up from germline, CDR1 is DFQATT and CDR2 is SNEGSKA (reference sequence). Trimming stripped 5 bases from V and 9 bases from J, with 14 bases between. This CDR3 reads CSARREYLSPLHF. Written as DNA, the CDR3 is TGCAGTGCTCGCCGGGAGTACCTTTCACCCCTCCACTTT.

Only a few counts were recorded for this clonotype. This beta chain is off target for a library built for alpha chains, so its abundance means little. The J gene is TRBJ1-6, the V gene TRBV7-2; 7 bases match TRBD1. Trimming took 10 bases from V and 5 from J; bases not matched to a gene: 8. The CDR3 totals 14 residues. From germline, CDR1 is SGHTA and CDR2 FQGNSA. Here the CDR3 reads CATNPTGDNSPLHF. The DNA of the CDR3 is TGTGCCACTAACCCTACAGGGGATAATTCACCCCTCCACTTT.

This clonotype was recorded many times. Because the library targeted alpha chains, this beta chain is an off-target read whose size means little. Here the CDR3 reads CSALPGVEQYF. CDR3 DNA sequence: TGCAGTGCCCTCCCTGGGGTTGAGCAGTACTTC. The chain links TRBV20-1 to TRBJ2-7; no firm D call. Looked up from germline, CDR1 is DFQATT and CDR2 is SNEGSKA (reference sequence). The V end was cut by 6 bases, the J end by 7 bases, with 13 bases between. The CDR3 is made up of 11 amino acids.